These 24 T cell receptor beta chains were all obtained from the same sample, sequenced in a study of monozygotic twins with inflammatory bowel disease. Each CDR3 protein gets one entry in TCRdb, which reprocessed the 5' RACE reads and gives no DNA. This specimen shows approximately 380,000 distinct CDR3 sequences; the ten leading clones hold roughly 2.6%. Sequenced sample: blood. Receptors originate from a human donor with ulcerative colitis or Crohn's disease, or a healthy co-twin of an affected twin (not recorded which).

The CDR3 region is CASSPQSNRGGQPQHF. The V call is TRBV18, the J call TRBJ1-5; TCRdb indicates TRBD1, and absent DNA this call remains unverified. Germline CDR1 KGHSH, CDR2 LQKENI. The length of the CDR3 is 16 residues.

The rearrangement links TRBV14 to TRBJ1-1; lacking DNA, the TRBD1 call made by TCRdb goes unchecked. The CDR3 sequence is 17 residues long. Germline V CDR1 and CDR2: SGHDN, FVKESK. The CDR3 region is CASSPLGTGPGDTEAFF.

This chain joins TRBV27 and TRBJ1-4; TCRdb indicates TRBD1, and absent DNA this call remains unverified. The CDR3 totals 15 residues. From germline, CDR1 is MNHEY and CDR2 SMNVEV (reference sequence). The CDR3 here is CASSPGTGGGEKLFF.

The gene calls are TRBV20-1 and TRBJ1-1; TCRdb selects TRBD1, and the lack of DNA leaves this call unchecked. Germline CDR1 and CDR2: DFQATT and SNEGSKA (reference sequence). CDR3 length: 13 residues. CDR3 amino acids: CSARATGDGVAFF.

The V and J genes are TRBV6-2 or TRBV6-3 and TRBJ1-2; without DNA, the TCRdb call of TRBD1 cannot be checked. The CDR3 runs to 12 residues. Per the germline V gene, CDR1 is MNHEY and CDR2 is SVGEGT. The chain's CDR3 is CASSYGTGSYTF.

The chain uses TRBV7-2 and TRBJ1-6. Germline V gives CDR1 SGHTA, CDR2 FQGNSA. This CDR3 is 14 amino acids long. The CDR3 sequence: CASGRSSYNSPLHF. Together with reference TRBV7-2 and TRBJ1-6, the CDR3 gives the full variable domain: GAGVSQSPSNKVTEKGKDVELRCDPISGHTALYWYRQSLGQGLEFLIYFQGNSAPDKSGLPSDRFSAERTGGSVSTLTIQRTQQEDSAVYLCASGRSSYNSPLHFGNGTRLTVT.

The chain joins TRBV5-1 to TRBJ2-2; TCRdb proposes TRBD2, but this gene call is untestable without DNA. The CDR3 covers 16 residues. The germline gives CDR1 SGHRS, CDR2 YFSETQ. CDR3 residues: CASSLGALGNTGELFF.

The rearrangement joins TRBV29-1 to TRBJ1-4; TCRdb's assignment of TRBD1 cannot be checked, as there is no DNA. The CDR3 sequence is 14 residues long. Germline-derived CDR1 and CDR2 are SQVTM and ANQGSEA. CDR3 sequence reads: CSAGDRGTNEKLFF. The full variable domain, with the rest looked up from reference TRBV29-1 and TRBJ1-4, is SAVISQKPSRDICQRGTSLTIQCQVDSQVTMMFWYRQQPGQSLTLIATANQGSEATYESGFVIDKFPISRPNLTFSTLTVSNMSPEDSSIYLCSAGDRGTNEKLFFGSGTQLSVL.

The V call is TRBV5-1, the J call TRBJ2-3; TCRdb reports TRBD2, a call that lacks DNA to check it against. Germline V CDR1 and CDR2: SGHRS, YFSETQ. The CDR3 consists of 16 residues. The CDR3 spells CASSLGVAVFADTQYF.

The V call is TRBV5-1, the J call TRBJ2-1; absent DNA, TCRdb's TRBD2 call cannot be checked. The CDR3 totals 15 residues. Germline CDR1 reads SGHRS; CDR2 reads YFSETQ. The CDR3 loop reads CASSLAGANRGEQFF.

The V call is TRBV25-1, the J call TRBJ2-2. CDR3 length: 14 residues. Per the germline V gene, CDR1 is MGHDK and CDR2 is SYGVNS. CDR3 sequence reads: CASSETANTGELFF. The whole variable domain, filled in from reference TRBV25-1 and TRBJ2-2, reads EADIYQTPRYLVIGTGKKITLECSQTMGHDKMYWYQQDPGMELHLIHYSYGVNSTEKGDLSSESTVSRIRTEHFPLTLESARPSHTSQYLCASSETANTGELFFGEGSRLTVL.

V gene TRBV19 combines with J gene TRBJ1-5; TCRdb calls TRBD1, which cannot be checked without DNA. The CDR3 is made up of 17 amino acids. Germline CDR1 reads LNHDA; CDR2 reads SQIVND (reference sequence). The CDR3 loop reads CASSPSSGQFSNQPQHF.

The chain uses TRBV3-1 and TRBJ2-1; no DNA is available, so the TRBD1 call from TCRdb remains unchecked. The germline CDR1 and CDR2 sequences are LGHDT and YNNKEL (reference sequence). This CDR3 is built from 16 residues. CDR3 sequence: CASSPVTNRLRGEQFF.

The chain links TRBV7-8 to TRBJ2-2; TCRdb proposes TRBD1, but this gene call is untestable without DNA. This CDR3 comprises 15 residues. Germline lookup yields CDR1 SGHVS and CDR2 FQNEAQ. The CDR3 here is CASSLGGAGTGELFF.

J is TRBJ2-5 and V is TRBV20-1; TCRdb's D call, TRBD1, is unchecked because there is no DNA. The CDR3 spans 15 residues. The germline V gene has CDR1 DFQATT and CDR2 SNEGSKA (reference sequence). CDR3: CSARAGVVHQETQYF.

The rearrangement links TRBV10-3 to TRBJ2-7; TCRdb's D call of TRBD1 is untestable without DNA. Germline V CDR1 and CDR2: ENHRY, SYGVKD. This CDR3 is 16 amino acids long. CDR3 protein: CAISESVGGLINEQYF.

The chain employs TRBV5-1 and TRBJ1-5; the TRBD1 assignment by TCRdb is unverifiable without DNA. The germline V gene has CDR1 SGHRS and CDR2 YFSETQ. The CDR3 totals 14 residues. CDR3 region: CASSLAGGNQPQHF.

This chain links TRBV2 with TRBJ1-1; TCRdb indicates TRBD1, and absent DNA this call remains unverified. The CDR3 has 16 residues. Germline loops: CDR1 SNHLY, CDR2 FYNNEI. CDR3 amino acids: CASSEATGGLQVEAFF.

V usage is TRBV4-3 and J usage is TRBJ1-1. The CDR3 loop spans 15 amino acids. CDR1 is LGHNA, CDR2 YSLEER, per germline. The CDR3 is CASSQDPRPNTEAFF.

The chain employs TRBV7-6 and TRBJ2-1. Germline V lookup: CDR1 SGHVS, CDR2 FNYEAQ. There are 11 residues in the CDR3. CDR3 in amino acids: CASSAREEQFF.

The V and J genes are TRBV29-1 and TRBJ2-1; TCRdb's D gene call, TRBD1, goes unchecked for lack of DNA. The CDR3 totals 13 residues. CDR1 is SQVTM, CDR2 ANQGSEA, per germline. The CDR3 here is CSASRGSHNEQFF.

The V gene is TRBV5-6, the J gene TRBJ2-1; without DNA, the TCRdb call of TRBD2 cannot be checked. From germline, CDR1 is SGHDT and CDR2 YYEEEE. The CDR3 contains 15 residues. The CDR3 loop reads CASSFSGVAYNEQFF.

CDR3 amino acids: CASSTPGEKPSYEQYF. The chain is built from TRBV27 and TRBJ2-7; the D call from TCRdb, TRBD1, cannot be confirmed without DNA. This CDR3 has 16 amino acids. The germline V gene encodes CDR1 MNHEY and CDR2 SMNVEV (reference sequence).

J is TRBJ2-4 and V is TRBV20-1. The V gene's germline CDR1 is DFQATT and CDR2 SNEGSKA (reference sequence). CDR3 size: 11 residues. CDR3 in amino acids: CSASDSYIQYF.